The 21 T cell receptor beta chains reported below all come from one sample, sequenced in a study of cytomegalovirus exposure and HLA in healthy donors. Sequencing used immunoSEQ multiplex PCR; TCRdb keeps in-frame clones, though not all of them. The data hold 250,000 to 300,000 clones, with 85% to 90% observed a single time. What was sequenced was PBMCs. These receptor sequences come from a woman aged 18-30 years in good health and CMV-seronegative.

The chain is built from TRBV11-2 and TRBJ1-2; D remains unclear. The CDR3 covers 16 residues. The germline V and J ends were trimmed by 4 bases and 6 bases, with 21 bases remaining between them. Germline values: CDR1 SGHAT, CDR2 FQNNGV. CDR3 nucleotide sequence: TGTGCCAGCAGCTCCCCCTCCGCTCGACTCCGTAATGGCTACACCTTC. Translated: CASSSPSARLRNGYTF.

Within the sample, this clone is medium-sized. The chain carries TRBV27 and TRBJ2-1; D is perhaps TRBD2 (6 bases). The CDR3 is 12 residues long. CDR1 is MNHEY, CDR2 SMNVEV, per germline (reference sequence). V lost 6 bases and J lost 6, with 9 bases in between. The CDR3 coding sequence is TGTGCCAGCAGACTCGGGGGCAATGAGCAGTTCTTC. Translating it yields CASRLGGNEQFF.

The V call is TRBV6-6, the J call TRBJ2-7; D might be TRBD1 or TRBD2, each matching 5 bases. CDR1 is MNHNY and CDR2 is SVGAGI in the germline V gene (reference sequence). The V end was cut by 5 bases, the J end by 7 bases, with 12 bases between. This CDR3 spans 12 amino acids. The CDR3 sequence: CASSEGPREQYV. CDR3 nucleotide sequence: TGTGCCAGCAGTGAGGGACCACGGGAGCAGTACGTC.

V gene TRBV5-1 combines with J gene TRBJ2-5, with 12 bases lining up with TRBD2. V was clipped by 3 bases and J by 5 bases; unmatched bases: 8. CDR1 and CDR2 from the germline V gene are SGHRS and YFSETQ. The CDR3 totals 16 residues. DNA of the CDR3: TGCGCCAGCAGCTATGGACTAGCGGGGCTAGGGGAGACCCAGTACTTC. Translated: CASSYGLAGLGETQYF.

Here the CDR3 reads CASSYSIRGTNTEAFF. CDR3 in DNA: TGTGCCAGCAGTTACTCGATTCGGGGTACGAACACTGAAGCTTTCTTT. The genes are TRBV6-5 and TRBJ1-1, with no clear D. There are 16 residues in the CDR3. Trimming removed 0 bases at V and 1 base at J, with 12 bases between. From germline, CDR1 is MNHEY and CDR2 SVGAGI.

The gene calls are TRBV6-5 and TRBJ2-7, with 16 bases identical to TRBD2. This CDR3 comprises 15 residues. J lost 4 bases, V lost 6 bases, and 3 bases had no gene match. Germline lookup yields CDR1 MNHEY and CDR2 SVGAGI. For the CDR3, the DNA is TGTGCCAGCAGCGAGGGACTAGCGGGGGGGTACGAGCAGTACGTC. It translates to CASSEGLAGGYEQYV.

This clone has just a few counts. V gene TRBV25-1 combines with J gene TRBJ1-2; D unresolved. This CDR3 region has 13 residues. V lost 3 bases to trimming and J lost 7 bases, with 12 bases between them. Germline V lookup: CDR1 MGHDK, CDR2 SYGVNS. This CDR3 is CASSEAQVGGYTF. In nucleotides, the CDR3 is TGTGCCAGCAGTGAGGCCCAGGTCGGTGGCTACACCTTC.

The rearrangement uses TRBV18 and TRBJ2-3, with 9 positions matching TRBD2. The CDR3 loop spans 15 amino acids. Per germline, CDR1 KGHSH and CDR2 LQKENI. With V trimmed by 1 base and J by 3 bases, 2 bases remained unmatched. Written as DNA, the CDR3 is TGTGCCAGCTCACCACTGCGGGGGGGGACAGATACGCAGTATTTT. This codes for CASSPLRGGTDTQYF.

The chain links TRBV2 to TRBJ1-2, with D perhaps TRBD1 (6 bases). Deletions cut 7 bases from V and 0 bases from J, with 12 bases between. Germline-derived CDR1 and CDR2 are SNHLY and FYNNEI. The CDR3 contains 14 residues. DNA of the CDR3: TGTGCCAGCAACGCCGGACAGTCTAACTATGGCTACACCTTC. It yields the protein CASNAGQSNYGYTF.

The CDR3 sequence is CASSVNTEAFF. DNA for the CDR3: TGTGCCAGTTCAGTGAACACTGAAGCTTTCTTT. The chain employs TRBV28 and TRBJ1-1; D is ambiguous. V lost 9 bases to trimming and J lost 0 bases, with 5 bases between them. The germline V gene has CDR1 MDHEN and CDR2 SYDVKM. This CDR3 spans 11 amino acids.

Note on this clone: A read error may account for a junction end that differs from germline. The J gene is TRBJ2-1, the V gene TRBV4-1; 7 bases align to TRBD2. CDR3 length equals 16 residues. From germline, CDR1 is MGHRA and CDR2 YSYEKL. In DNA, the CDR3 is TGCGCCAGCAGCAAAGAGTCGGGGGGCTCCTACAATGAGCAGTTCTTC. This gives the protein CASSKESGGSYNEQFF.

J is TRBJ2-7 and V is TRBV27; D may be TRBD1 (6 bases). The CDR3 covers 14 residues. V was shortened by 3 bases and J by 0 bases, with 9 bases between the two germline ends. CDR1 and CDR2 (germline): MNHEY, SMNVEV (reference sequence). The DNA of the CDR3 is TGTGCCAGCAGTTTGAACAGGGTCTCCTACGAGCAGTACTTC. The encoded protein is CASSLNRVSYEQYF.

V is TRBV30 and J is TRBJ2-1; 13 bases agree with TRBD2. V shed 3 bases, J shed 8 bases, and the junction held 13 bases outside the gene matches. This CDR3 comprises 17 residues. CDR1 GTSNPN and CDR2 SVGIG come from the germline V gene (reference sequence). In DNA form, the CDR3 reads TGTGCCTGGAGAACTATACCGACTAGCGGGGGGCGGGATGAGCAGTTCTTC. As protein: CAWRTIPTSGGRDEQFF.

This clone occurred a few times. The CDR3 DNA is TGTGCCAGCTCACCGGGAGCGGGGGGCTACGAGCAGTACGTC. Protein: CASSPGAGGYEQYV. The J gene is TRBJ2-7, the V gene TRBV18; 9 bases are a match to TRBD2. CDR3 size: 14 residues. CDR1 and CDR2 from the germline V gene are KGHSH and LQKENI. Trimming took 3 bases from V and 3 from J; bases not matched to a gene: 3.

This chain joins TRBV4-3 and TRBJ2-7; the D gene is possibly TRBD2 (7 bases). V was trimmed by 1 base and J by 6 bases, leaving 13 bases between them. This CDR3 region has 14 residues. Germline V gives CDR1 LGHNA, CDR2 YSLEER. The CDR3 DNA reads TGCGCCAGCAGCCAAGTCCCCGGGGGGCGCGAGCAGTACTTC. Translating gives CASSQVPGGREQYF.

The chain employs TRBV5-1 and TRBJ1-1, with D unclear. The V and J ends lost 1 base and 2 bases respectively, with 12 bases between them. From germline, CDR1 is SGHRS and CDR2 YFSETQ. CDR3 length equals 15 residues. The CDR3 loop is CASSLSPGGNTEAFF. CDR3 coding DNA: TGCGCCAGCAGCTTGAGTCCCGGCGGCAACACTGAAGCTTTCTTT.

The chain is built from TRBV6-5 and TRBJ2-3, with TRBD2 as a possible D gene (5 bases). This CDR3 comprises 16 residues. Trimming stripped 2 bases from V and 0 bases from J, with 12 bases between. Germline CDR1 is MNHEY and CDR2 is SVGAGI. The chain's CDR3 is CASSYGLDTSTDTQYF. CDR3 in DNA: TGTGCCAGCAGTTACGGACTGGATACTAGCACAGATACGCAGTATTTT.

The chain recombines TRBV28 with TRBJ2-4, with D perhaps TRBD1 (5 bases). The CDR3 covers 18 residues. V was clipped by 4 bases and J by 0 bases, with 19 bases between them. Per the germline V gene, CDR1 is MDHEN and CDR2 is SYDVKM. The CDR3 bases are TGTGCCAGCAGTTGGGGCCCAGGAGAGCGACTAGCCAAAAACATTCAGTACTTC. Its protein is CASSWGPGERLAKNIQYF.

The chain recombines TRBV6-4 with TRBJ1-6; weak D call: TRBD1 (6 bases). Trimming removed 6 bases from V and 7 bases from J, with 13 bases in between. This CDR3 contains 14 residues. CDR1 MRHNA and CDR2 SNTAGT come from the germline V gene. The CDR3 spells CASRTGQTNSPLHF. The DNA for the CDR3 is TGTGCCAGCAGGACCGGACAGACAAATTCACCCCTCCACTTT.

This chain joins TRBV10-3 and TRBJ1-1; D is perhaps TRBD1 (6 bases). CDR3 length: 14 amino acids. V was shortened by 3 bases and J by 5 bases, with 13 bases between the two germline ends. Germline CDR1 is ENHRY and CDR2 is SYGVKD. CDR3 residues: CAISDLRGGTEAFF. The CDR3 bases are TGTGCCATCAGTGACCTCAGGGGTGGGACTGAAGCTTTCTTT.

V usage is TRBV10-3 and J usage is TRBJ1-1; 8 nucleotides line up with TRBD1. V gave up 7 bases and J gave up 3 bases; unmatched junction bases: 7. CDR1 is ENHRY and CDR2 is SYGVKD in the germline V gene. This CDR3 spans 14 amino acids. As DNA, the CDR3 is TGTGCCATCACCGGACAGGGAACGCACACTGAAGCTTTCTTT. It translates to CAITGQGTHTEAFF.